This T cell receptor (beta chain) comes out of a study of T-cell reconstitution after alpha-beta-depleted transplantation in children. The CDR3 is made up of 16 amino acids. With 2 bases clipped from V and 6 bases from J, the junction kept 9 bases outside the gene matches. Preparation of the TCRbeta library used unique molecular identifiers. TCRdb re-analysed the PCR reads in MiXCR, keeping a single row per CDR3 protein. Among more than 250,000 distinct CDR3 sequences listed, about a tenth were seen once. The origin of this receptor is a human donor who donated a stem cell graft to a child with SCID. The sample in question was PBMCs from the stem cell graft donor, obtained from the stem cell graft. The rearrangement uses TRBV12-3 or TRBV12-4 and TRBJ1-1, with 10 bases matching TRBD1. CDR3 sequence reads: CASSLRSGTGVSEAFF. In DNA, the CDR3 is TGTGCCAGCAGTTTAAGATCTGGGACAGGGGTCTCTGAAGCTTTCTTT.